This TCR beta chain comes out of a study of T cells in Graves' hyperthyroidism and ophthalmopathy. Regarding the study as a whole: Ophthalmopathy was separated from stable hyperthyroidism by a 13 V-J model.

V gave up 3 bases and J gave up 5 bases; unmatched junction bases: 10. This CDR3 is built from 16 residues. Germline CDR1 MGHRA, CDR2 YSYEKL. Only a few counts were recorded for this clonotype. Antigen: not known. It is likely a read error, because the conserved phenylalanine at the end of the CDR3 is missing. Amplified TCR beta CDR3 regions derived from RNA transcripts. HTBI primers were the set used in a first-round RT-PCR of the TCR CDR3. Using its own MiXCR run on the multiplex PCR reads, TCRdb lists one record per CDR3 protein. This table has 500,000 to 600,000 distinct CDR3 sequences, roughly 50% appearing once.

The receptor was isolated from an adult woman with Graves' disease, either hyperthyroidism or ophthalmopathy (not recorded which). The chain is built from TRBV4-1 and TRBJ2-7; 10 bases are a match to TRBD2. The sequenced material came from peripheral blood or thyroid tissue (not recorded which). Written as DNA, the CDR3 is TGCGCCAGCAGCCAGACTGTAGCGGGAGGCCCTCACGAGCAGTACTCC. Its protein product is CASSQTVAGGPHEQYS.